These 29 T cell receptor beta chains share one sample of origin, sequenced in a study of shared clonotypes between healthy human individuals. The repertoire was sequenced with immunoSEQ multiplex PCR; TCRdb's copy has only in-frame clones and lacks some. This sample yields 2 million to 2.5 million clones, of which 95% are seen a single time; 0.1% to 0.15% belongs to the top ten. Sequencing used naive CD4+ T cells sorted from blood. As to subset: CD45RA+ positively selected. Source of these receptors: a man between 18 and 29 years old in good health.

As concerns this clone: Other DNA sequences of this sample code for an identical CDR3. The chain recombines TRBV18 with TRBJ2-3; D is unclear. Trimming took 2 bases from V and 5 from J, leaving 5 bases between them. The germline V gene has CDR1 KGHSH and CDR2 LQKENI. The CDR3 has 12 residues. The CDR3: CASSPSRDTQYF. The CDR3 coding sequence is TGTGCCAGCTCACCAAGTAGAGATACGCAGTATTTT. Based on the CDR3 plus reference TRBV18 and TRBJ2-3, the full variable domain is NAGVMQNPRHLVRRRGQEARLRCSPMKGHSHVYWYRQLPEEGLKFMVYLQKENIIDESGMPKERFSAEFPKEGPSILRIQQVVRGDSAAYFCASSPSRDTQYFGPGTRLTVL.

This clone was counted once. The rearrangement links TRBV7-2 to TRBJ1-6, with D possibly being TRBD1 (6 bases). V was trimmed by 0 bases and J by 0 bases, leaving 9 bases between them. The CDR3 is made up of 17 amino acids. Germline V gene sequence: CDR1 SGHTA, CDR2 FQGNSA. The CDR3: CASSLAQGYSYNSPLHF. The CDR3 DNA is TGTGCCAGCAGCTTAGCGCAGGGGTACTCCTATAATTCACCCCTCCACTTT.

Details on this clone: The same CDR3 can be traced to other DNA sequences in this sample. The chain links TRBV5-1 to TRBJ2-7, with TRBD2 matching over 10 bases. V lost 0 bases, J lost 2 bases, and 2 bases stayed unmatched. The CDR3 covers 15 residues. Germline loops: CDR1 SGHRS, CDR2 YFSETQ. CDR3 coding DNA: TGCGCCAGCAGCTTGGGAGCGGGAGGGACCTACGAGCAGTACTTC. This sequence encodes CASSLGAGGTYEQYF.

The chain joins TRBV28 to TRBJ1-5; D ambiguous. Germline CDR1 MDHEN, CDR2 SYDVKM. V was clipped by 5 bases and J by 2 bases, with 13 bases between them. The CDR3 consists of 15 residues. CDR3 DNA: TGTGCCAGCAGTCCCGTCGACGTGGGCAATCAGCCCCAGCATTTT. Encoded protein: CASSPVDVGNQPQHF. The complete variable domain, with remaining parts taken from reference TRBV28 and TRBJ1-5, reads DVKVTQSSRYLVKRTGEKVFLECVQDMDHENMFWYRQDPGLGLRLIYFSYDVKMKEKGDIPEGYSVSREKKERFSLILESASTNQTSMYLCASSPVDVGNQPQHFGDGTRLSIL.

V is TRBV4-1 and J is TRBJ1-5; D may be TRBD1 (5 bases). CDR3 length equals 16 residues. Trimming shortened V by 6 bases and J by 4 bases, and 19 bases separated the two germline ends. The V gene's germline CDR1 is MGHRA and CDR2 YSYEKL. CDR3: CASSHRDGSINQPQHF. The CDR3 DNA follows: TGCGCCAGCAGTCATCGGGACGGATCGATAAATCAGCCCCAGCATTTT.

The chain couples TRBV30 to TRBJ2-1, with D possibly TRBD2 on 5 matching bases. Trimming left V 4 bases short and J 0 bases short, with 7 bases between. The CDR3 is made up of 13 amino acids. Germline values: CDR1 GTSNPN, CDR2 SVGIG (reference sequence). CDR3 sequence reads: CAWMEDSYNEQFF. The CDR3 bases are TGTGCCTGGATGGAGGACTCCTACAATGAGCAGTTCTTC.

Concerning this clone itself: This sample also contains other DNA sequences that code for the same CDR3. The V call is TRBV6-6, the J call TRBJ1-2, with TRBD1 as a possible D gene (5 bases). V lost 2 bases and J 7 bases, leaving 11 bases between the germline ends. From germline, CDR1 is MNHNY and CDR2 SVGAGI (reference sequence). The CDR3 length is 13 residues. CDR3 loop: CASSYSQGGGYTF. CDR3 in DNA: TGTGCCAGCAGTTACAGTCAGGGAGGTGGCTACACCTTC.

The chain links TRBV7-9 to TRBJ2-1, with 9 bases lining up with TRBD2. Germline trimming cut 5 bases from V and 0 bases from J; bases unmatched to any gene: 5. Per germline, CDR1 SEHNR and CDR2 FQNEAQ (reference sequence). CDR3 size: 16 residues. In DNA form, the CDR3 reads TGTGCCAGCAGCCTTAGCGGGGGAAGCTCCTACAATGAGCAGTTCTTC. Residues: CASSLSGGSSYNEQFF.

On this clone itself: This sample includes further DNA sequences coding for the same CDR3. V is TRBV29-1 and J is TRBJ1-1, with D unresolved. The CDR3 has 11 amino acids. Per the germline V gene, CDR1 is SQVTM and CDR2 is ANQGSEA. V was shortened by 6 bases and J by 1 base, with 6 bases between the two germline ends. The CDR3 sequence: CSVLTNTEAFF. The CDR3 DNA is TGCAGCGTGTTAACGAACACTGAAGCTTTCTTT.

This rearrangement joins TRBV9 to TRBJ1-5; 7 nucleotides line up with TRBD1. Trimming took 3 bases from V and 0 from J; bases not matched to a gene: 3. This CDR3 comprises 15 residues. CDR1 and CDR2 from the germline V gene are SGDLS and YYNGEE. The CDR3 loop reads CASSAGQASNQPQHF. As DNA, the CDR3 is TGTGCCAGCAGCGCCGGACAGGCTAGCAATCAGCCCCAGCATTTT.

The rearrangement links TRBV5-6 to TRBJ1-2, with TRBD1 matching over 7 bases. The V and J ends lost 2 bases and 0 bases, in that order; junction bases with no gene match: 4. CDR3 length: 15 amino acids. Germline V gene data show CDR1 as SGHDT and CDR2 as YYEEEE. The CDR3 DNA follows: TGTGCCAGCAGCTTTTGGGACAGAGCTAACTATGGCTACACCTTC. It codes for CASSFWDRANYGYTF.

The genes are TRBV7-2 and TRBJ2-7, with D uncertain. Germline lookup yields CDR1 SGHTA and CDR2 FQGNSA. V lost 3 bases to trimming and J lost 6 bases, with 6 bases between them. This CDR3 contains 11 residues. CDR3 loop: CASSFSLEQYF. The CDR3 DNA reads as TGTGCCAGCAGCTTTTCCCTCGAGCAGTACTTC.

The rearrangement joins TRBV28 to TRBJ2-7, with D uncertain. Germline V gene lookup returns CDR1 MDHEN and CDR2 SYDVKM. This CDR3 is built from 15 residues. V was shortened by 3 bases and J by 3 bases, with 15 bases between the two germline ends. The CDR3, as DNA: TGTGCCAGCAGTTTTGGTACCTCGGTGGGCTACGAGCAGTACTTC. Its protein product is CASSFGTSVGYEQYF.

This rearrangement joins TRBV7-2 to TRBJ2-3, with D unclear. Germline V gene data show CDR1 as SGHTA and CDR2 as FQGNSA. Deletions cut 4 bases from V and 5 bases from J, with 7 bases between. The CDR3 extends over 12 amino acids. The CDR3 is CASSSELDTQYF. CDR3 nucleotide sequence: TGTGCCAGCAGCTCGGAATTAGATACGCAGTATTTT.

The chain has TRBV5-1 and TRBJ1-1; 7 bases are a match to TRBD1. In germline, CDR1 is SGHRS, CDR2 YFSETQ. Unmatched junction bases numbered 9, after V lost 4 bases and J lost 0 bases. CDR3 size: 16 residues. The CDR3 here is CASSRDSDVMNTEAFF. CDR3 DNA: TGCGCCAGCAGCCGGGACAGCGATGTCATGAACACTGAAGCTTTCTTT.

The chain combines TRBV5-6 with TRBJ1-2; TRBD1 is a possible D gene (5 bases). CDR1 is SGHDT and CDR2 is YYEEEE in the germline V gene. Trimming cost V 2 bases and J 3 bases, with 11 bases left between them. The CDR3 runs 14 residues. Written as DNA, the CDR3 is TGTGCCAGCAGCTTATCGGGGCTTGACTATGGCTACACCTTC. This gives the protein CASSLSGLDYGYTF.

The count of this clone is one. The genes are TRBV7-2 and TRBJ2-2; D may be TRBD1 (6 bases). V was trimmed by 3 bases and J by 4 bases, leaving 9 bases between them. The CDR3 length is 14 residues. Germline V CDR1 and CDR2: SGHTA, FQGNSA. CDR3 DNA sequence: TGTGCCAGCAGCTTTACAGGGCGCACCGGGGAGCTGTTTTTT. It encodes CASSFTGRTGELFF.

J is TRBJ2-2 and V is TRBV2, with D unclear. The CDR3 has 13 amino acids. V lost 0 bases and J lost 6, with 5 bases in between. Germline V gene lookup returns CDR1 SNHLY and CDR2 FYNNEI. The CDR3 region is CASSEAPSGELFF. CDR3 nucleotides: TGTGCCAGCAGTGAAGCGCCGTCCGGGGAGCTGTTTTTT.

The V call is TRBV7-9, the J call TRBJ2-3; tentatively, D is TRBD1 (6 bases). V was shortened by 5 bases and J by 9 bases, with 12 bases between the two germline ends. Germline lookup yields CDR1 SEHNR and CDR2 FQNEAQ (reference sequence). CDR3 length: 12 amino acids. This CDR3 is CASSLRQETQYF. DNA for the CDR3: TGTGCCAGCAGCCTTAGACAGGAGACGCAGTATTTT. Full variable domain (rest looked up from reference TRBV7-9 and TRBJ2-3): DTGVSQNPRHKITKRGQNVTFRCDPISEHNRLYWYRQTLGQGPEFLTYFQNEAQLEKSRLLSDRFSAERPKGSFSTLEIQRTEQGDSAMYLCASSLRQETQYFGPGTRLTVL.

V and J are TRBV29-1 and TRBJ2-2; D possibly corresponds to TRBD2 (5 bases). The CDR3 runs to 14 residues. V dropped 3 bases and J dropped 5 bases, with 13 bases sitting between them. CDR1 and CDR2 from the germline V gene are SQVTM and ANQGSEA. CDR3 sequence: CSVDRSPGTGELFF. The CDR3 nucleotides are TGCAGCGTTGATAGGTCCCCGGGGACCGGGGAGCTGTTTTTT.

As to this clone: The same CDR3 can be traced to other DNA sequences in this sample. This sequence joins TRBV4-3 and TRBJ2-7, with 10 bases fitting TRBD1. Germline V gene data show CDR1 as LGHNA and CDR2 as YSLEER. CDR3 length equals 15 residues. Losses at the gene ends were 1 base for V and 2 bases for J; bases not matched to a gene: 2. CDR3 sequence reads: CASSQAGTGAYEQYF. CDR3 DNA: TGCGCCAGCAGCCAAGCGGGGACAGGGGCCTACGAGCAGTACTTC.

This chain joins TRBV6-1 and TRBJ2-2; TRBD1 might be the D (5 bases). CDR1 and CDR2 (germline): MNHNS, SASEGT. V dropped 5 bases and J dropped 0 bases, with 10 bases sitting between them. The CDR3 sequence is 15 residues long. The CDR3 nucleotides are TGTGCCAGCAGTCAAGACAGACCGAACACCGGGGAGCTGTTTTTT. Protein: CASSQDRPNTGELFF.

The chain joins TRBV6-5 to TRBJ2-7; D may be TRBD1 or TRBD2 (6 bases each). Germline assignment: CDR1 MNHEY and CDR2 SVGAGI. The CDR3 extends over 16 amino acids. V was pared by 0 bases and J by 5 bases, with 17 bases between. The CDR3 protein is CASSYSRGRGGHEQYF. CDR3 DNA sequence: TGTGCCAGCAGTTACTCCCGAGGCAGGGGAGGCCACGAGCAGTACTTC.

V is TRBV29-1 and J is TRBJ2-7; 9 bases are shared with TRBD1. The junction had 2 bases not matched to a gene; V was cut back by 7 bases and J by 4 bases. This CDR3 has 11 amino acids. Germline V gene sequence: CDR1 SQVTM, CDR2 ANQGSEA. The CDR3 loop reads CSAGTGYEQYF. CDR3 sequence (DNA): TGCAGCGCTGGGACAGGGTACGAGCAGTACTTC.

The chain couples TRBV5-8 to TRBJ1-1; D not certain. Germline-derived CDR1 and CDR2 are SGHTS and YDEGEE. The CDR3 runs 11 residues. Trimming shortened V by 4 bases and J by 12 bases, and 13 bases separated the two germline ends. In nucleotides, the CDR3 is TGTGCCAGCAGCCCAATTCCGAAGCCTTTCTTT. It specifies CASSPIPKPFF.

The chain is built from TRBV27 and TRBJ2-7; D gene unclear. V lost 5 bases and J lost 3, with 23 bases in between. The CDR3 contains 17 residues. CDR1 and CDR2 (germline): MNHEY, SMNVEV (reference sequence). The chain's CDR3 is CASSPSLRPRDFYEQYF. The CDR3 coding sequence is TGTGCCAGCAGTCCCTCTTTAAGGCCCCGAGACTTCTACGAGCAGTACTTC.

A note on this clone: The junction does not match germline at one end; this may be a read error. Here the CDR3 DNA reads TGCGCCAGCAGTCAAGTTTTTAGCGGGGGATCTCAAGAGACCCAGTACTTC. It specifies CASSQVFSGGSQETQYF. V gene TRBV4-1 combines with J gene TRBJ2-5; 9 nucleotides agree with TRBD2. Germline CDR1 MGHRA, CDR2 YSYEKL. This CDR3 region has 17 residues.

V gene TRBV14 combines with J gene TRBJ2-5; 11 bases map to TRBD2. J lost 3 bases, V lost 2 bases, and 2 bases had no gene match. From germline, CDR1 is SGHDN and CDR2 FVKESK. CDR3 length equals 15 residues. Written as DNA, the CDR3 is TGTGCCAGCAGCCAATTGGGACTAGCGGAAGAGACCCAGTACTTC. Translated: CASSQLGLAEETQYF.

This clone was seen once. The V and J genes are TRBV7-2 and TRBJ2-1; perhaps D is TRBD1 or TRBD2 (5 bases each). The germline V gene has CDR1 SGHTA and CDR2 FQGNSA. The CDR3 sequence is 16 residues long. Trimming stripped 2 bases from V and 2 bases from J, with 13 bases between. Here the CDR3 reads CASSLQGSGTYNEQFF. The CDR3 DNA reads TGTGCCAGCAGCTTACAGGGTTCGGGGACCTACAATGAGCAGTTCTTC. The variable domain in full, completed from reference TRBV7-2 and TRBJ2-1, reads GAGVSQSPSNKVTEKGKDVELRCDPISGHTALYWYRQSLGQGLEFLIYFQGNSAPDKSGLPSDRFSAERTGGSVSTLTIQRTQQEDSAVYLCASSLQGSGTYNEQFFGPGTRLTVL.